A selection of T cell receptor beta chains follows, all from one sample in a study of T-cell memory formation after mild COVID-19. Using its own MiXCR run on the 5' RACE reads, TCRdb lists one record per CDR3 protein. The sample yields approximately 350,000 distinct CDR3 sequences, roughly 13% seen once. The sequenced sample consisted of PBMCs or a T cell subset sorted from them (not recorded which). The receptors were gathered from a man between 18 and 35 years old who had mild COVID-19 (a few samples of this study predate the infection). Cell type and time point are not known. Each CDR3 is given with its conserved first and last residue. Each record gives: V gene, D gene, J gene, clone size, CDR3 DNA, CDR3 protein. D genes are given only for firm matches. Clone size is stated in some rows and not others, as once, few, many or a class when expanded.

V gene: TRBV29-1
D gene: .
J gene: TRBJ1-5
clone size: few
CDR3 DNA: TGCAGCGTGCTTATCGGAGGGAATCAGCCCCAGCATTTT
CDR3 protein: CSVLIGGNQPQHF

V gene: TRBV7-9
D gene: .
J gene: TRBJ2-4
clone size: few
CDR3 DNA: TGTGCCAGCAGCCCAGCCCTAGAGCTCCTAGCCAAAAACATTCAGTACTTC
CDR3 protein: CASSPALELLAKNIQYF

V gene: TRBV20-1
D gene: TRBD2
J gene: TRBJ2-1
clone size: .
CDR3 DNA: TGCAGTGCTAGAGATTCGGGGGGGACCGGAAATGAGCAGTTCTTC
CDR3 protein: CSARDSGGTGNEQFF

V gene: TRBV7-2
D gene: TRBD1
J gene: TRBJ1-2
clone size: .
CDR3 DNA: TGTGCCAGCAGCCCTGGACAGGTCCTCTATGGCTACACCTTC
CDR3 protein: CASSPGQVLYGYTF

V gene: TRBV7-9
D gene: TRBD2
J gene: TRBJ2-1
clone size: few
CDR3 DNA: TGTGCCAGCAGCTTGACTAGCGGGGCAGACGAGCAGTTCTTC
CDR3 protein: CASSLTSGADEQFF

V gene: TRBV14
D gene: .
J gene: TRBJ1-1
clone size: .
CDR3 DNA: TGTGCCAGCAGCCGCATTCTTGACAGCTTGAACACTGAAGCTTTCTTT
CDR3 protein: CASSRILDSLNTEAFF

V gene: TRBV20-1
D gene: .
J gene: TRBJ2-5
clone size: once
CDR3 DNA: TGCAGTGCTAGTATACTTGGCTTTGGCGTGACCCAGTACTTC
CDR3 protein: CSASILGFGVTQYF

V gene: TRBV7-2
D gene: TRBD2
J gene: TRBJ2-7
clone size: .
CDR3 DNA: TGTGCCAGCAGCTTAGCTGCGGGGGGAGGGCAGTACTTC
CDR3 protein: CASSLAAGGGQYF

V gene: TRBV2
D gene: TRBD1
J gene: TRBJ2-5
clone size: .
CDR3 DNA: TGTGCCAGCAGGGAAAACAGCGCAGGGGGAGAGACCCAGTACTTC
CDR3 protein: CASRENSAGGETQYF

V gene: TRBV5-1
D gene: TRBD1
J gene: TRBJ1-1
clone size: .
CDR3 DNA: TGCGCCAGCAGGACAGGGTTCAACACTGAAGCTTTCTTT
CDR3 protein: CASRTGFNTEAFF

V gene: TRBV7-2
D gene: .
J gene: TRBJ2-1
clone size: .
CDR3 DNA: TGTGCCAGCAGCTTAGGATGGGTATCCCTATTCAACAAGCAGTTCTTC
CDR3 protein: CASSLGWVSLFNKQFF

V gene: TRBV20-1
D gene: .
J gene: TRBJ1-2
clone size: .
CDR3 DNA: TGCAGTGCTAGAGAGGTAGATAACTATGGCTACACCTTC
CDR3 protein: CSAREVDNYGYTF

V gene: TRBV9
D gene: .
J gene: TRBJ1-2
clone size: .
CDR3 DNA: TGTGCCAGCAGCGTAGGGCAGGAGTATACTGGCTACACCTTC
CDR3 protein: CASSVGQEYTGYTF

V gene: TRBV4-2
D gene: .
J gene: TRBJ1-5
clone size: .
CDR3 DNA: TGTGCCAGCAGCCAAGATACGGGAAGCCAGAGTCAGCCCCAGCATTTT
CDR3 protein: CASSQDTGSQSQPQHF

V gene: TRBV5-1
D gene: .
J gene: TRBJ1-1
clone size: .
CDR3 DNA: TGCGCCAGCAGCTTAAGAGGGGAAAGGGCTGAAGCTTTCTTT
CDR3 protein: CASSLRGERAEAFF

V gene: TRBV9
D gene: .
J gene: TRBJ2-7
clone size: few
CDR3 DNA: TGTGCCAGCAGCGTAGATTTGGGTTCCTACGAGCAGTACTTC
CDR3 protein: CASSVDLGSYEQYF

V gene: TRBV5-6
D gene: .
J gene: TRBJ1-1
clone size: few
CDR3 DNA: TGTGCCAGCAGCCGGGGTTCCATTACCTTGAACACTGAAGCTTTCTTT
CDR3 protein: CASSRGSITLNTEAFF

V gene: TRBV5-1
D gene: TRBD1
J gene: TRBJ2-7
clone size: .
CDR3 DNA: TGCGCCAGCTCGACAGGGAAATCCTACGAGCAGTACTTC
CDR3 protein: CASSTGKSYEQYF

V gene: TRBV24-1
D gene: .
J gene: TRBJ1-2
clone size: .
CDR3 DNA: TGTGCCACCGCAGAGGACAGCTATGGCTACACCTTC
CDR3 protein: CATAEDSYGYTF

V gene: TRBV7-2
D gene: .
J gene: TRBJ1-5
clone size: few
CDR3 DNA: TGTGCCAGCAGCTTAGAATTTCAACAGCCCCAGCATTTT
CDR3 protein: CASSLEFQQPQHF

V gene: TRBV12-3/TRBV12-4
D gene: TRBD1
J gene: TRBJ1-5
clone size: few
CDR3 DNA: TGTGCCAGCAGCAGGACAGGGGGCATTTGGCAGCCCCAGCATTTT
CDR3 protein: CASSRTGGIWQPQHF

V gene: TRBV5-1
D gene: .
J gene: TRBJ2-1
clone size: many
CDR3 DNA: TGCGCCAGCAGCGCGTCAGGGCGTGAGCAGTTCTTC
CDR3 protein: CASSASGREQFF

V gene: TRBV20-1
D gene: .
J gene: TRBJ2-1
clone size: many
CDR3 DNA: TGCAGTGCTCCTTTCCCCAGTTTCTACAATGAGCAGTTCTTC
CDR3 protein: CSAPFPSFYNEQFF

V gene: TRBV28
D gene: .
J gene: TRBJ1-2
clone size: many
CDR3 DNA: TGTGCCAGCAGTTTTGCACAGTCTTATGGCTACACCTTC
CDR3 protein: CASSFAQSYGYTF

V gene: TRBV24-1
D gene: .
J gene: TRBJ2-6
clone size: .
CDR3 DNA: TGTGCCACCAGTTCCGGGTCCGGGGCCAACGTCCTGACTTTC
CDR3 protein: CATSSGSGANVLTF

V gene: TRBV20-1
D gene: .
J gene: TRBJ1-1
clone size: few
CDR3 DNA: TGCAGTGCTAGGTGGGAGAACACTGAAGCTTTCTTT
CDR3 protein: CSARWENTEAFF

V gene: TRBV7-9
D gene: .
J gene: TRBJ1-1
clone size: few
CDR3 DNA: TGTGCCAGCAGCTTAGATACCAGGTCTGAAGCTTTCTTT
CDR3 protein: CASSLDTRSEAFF

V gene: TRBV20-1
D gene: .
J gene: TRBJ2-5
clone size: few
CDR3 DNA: TGCAGTGCTAGAACCGATAGACTTAGTCTGGCAGAGACCCAGTACTTC
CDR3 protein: CSARTDRLSLAETQYF

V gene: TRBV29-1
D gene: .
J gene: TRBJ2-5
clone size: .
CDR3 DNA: TGCAGCGTGGCCCCCGGGACTTTTTTGGAGACCCAGTACTTC
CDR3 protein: CSVAPGTFLETQYF

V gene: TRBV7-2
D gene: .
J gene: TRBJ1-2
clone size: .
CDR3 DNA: TGTGCCAGCAGCGGCACGACAGGAGCCTATGGCTACACCTTC
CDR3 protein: CASSGTTGAYGYTF

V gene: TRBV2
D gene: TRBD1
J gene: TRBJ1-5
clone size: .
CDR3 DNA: TGTGCCAGCCACCGGGACAGGGGTAATCAGCCCCAGCATTTT
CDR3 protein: CASHRDRGNQPQHF

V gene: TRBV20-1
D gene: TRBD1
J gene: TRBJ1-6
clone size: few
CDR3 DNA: TGCAGTGTTAGGACAGGCGACTCCTATAATTCACCCCTCCACTTT
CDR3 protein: CSVRTGDSYNSPLHF

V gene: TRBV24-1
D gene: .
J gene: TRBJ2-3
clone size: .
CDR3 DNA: TGTGCCACCAGTGGAGTCACAGATACGCAGTATTTT
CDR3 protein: CATSGVTDTQYF

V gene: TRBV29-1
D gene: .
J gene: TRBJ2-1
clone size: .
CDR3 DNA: TGCAGCGTGAAACGACTTGTCCCTGGCAATGAGCAGTTCTTC
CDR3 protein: CSVKRLVPGNEQFF

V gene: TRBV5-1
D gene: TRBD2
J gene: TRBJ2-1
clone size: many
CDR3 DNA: TGCGCCAGCAGCCCGGGACTAGCGGTTAGGAATGAGCAGTTCTTC
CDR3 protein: CASSPGLAVRNEQFF

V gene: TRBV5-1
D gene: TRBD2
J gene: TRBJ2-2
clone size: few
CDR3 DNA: TGCGCCAGCAGCGCACCCTCGGCGGGGGGTACGAACACCGGGGAGCTGTTTTTT
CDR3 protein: CASSAPSAGGTNTGELFF

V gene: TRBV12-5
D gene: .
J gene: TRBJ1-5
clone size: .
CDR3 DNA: TGTGCTAGTGGTTTGCTAAACAGAGATCAGCCCCAGCATTTT
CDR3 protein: CASGLLNRDQPQHF

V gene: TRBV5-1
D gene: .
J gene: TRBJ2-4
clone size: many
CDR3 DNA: TGCGCCAGCAGCTTCGTAGGCCAAAACATTCAGTACTTC
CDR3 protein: CASSFVGQNIQYF

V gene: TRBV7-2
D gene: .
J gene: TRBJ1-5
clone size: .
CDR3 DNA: TGTGCCAGCAGCTTAGAGAGTGAGAACCGCAATCAGCCCCAGCATTTT
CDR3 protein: CASSLESENRNQPQHF

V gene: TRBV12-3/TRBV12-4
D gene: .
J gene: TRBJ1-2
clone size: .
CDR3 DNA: TGTGCCAGCAACCCCGGCGGGGCCGACTTAGCTAACTATGGCTACACCTTC
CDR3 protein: CASNPGGADLANYGYTF

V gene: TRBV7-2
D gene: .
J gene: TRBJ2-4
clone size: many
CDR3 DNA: TGTGCCAGCAGCTTAAGTATAGCCAAGGCAAACATTCAGTACTTC
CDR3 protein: CASSLSIAKANIQYF

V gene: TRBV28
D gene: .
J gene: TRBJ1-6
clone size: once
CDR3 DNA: TGTGCCAGCAGTTTTTGGGACTGGCACTCCGGTTCACCCCTCCACTTT
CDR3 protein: CASSFWDWHSGSPLHF

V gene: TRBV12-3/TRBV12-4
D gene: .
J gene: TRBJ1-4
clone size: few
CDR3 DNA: TGTGCCAGCAGTTTGGAGACAGGAACCACAACTAATGAAAAACTGTTTTTT
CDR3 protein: CASSLETGTTTNEKLFF